This TCR beta chain was found in a study of T cell repertoires in cytomegalovirus infection. On the study more broadly: Public TCR beta signature analysis indicated the presence of both CMV infection and matching HLA type. Regarding the study as a whole: Ex vivo responses were dominated by HLA-C-restricted CMV-specific TCR beta clonotypes. There were carriers of CMV plus the relevant HLA, and cumulative public TCR beta family frequency identified them.

Via MiXCR, TCRdb re-called the reads, giving one row per CDR3 protein. The sample has roughly 230,000 distinct CDR3 sequences; about 20% are singletons. This CDR3 is 12 amino acids long. The V and J ends lost 2 bases and 7 bases respectively, with 6 bases between them. CDR1 and CDR2 (germline): SEHNR, FQNEAQ (reference sequence). Points on this clonotype: Antigen unknown.

This sequence originates from a human donor in good health (CMV status not recorded). Some clones in this sample may be carry-over from other donors' samples. The rearrangement uses TRBV7-9 and TRBJ2-1; no clear D. The specimen sequenced was CD8+ T cells from PBMCs. Here the CDR3 DNA reads TGTGCCAGCAGCTTAATGGCGAATGAGCAGTTCTTC. It translates to CASSLMANEQFF.